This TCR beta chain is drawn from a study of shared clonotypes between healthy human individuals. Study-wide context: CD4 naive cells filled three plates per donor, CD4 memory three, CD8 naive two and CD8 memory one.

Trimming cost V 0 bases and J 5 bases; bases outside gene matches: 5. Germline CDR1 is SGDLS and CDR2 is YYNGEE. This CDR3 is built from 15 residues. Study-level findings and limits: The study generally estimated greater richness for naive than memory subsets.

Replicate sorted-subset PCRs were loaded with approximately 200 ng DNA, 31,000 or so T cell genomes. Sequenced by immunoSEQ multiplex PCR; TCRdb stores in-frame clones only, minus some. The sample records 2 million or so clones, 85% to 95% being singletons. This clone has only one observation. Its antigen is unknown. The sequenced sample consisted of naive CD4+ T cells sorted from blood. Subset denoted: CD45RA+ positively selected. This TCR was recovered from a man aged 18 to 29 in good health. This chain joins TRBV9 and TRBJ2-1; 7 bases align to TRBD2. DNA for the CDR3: TGTGCCAGCAGCGTAGTAGGGACTAAGGACAATGAGCAGTTCTTC. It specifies CASSVVGTKDNEQFF.